One TCR beta chain is described in this entry. Its matching antigen is unknown. Primers: 60 Vbeta forward and 13 Jbeta reverse. The assay was immunoSEQ multiplex PCR, and TCRdb's table has in-frame clones only and misses some. Of under 200,000 clones listed, 65% to 85% are singletons. This specimen belongs to a study of cytomegalovirus exposure and HLA in healthy donors. Study-wide results and caveats: Sequencing likely caused a cluster of highly shared sequence variants. A missense variant in DCLRE1C was later tied to TCR beta V- and J-gene trimming. Reports described diagnosis of cytomegalovirus status by the classifier as highly specific and sensitive.

Germline V gene lookup returns CDR1 LGHNA and CDR2 YSLEER. CDR3 size: 14 residues. Trimming took 4 bases from V and 7 from J; bases not matched to a gene: 8. The material sequenced was PBMCs. The clonotype originates from a woman aged 45 to 65 in good health and CMV-seropositive. The chain recombines TRBV4-3 with TRBJ1-2, with 8 bases that match TRBD1. In DNA form, the CDR3 reads TGCGCCAGCAGCCCGGACAGGGTCGGCAGTGGCTACACCTTC. The encoded protein is CASSPDRVGSGYTF.